These T cell receptor beta chains were read from a single sample in a study of control samples from healthy donors and cancer patients. Here immunoSEQ multiplex PCR was the method, and the copy in TCRdb shows in-frame clones only, minus some. The data hold around 110,000 clones, with about 88% observed a single time. Sequencing was done on a sample of blood. The origin of the receptors is a woman in her 70s in good health. CDR3s include the opening cysteine and the closing phenylalanine or tryptophan. D genes are given only for firm matches. Only part of the rows carry a size: once, few, many, or a class if the clone is expanded.

clone size: -; J gene: TRBJ1-3; V gene: TRBV3-1/TRBV3-2; D gene: -; CDR3 protein: CASSRIDVGNTIYF; CDR3 DNA: TGTGCCAGCAGCCGGATAGACGTTGGAAACACCATATATTTT
clone size: -; J gene: TRBJ2-2; V gene: TRBV7-9; D gene: TRBD1; CDR3 protein: CASSTWTGGDTGELFF; CDR3 DNA: TGTGCCAGCAGCACCTGGACAGGGGGGGACACCGGGGAGCTGTTTTTT
clone size: -; J gene: TRBJ1-1; V gene: TRBV12-3/TRBV12-4; D gene: TRBD1; CDR3 protein: CASSVQGRTEAFF; CDR3 DNA: TGTGCCAGCAGTGTACAGGGGCGGACTGAAGCTTTCTTT
clone size: -; J gene: TRBJ1-2; V gene: TRBV4-3; D gene: -; CDR3 protein: CASSPNLGTNYGYTF; CDR3 DNA: TGCGCCAGCAGCCCGAATCTGGGGACTAACTATGGCTACACCTTC
clone size: -; J gene: TRBJ1-6; V gene: TRBV4-2; D gene: TRBD1; CDR3 protein: CASSQDGRGNSPLHF; CDR3 DNA: TGTGCCAGCAGCCAAGATGGCAGGGGGAATTCACCCCTCCACTTT
clone size: once; J gene: TRBJ1-3; V gene: TRBV9; D gene: -; CDR3 protein: CASSGLPSGNTIYF; CDR3 DNA: TGTGCCAGCAGCGGCCTGCCGTCTGGAAACACCATATATTTT
clone size: -; J gene: TRBJ2-3; V gene: TRBV25-1; D gene: -; CDR3 protein: CASIPPGLYTQYF; CDR3 DNA: TGTGCCAGCATCCCCCCGGGGTTGTATACGCAGTATTTT
clone size: -; J gene: TRBJ2-7; V gene: TRBV2; D gene: -; CDR3 protein: CASTGAAGRGAHEQYF; CDR3 DNA: TGTGCCAGCACTGGGGCCGCTGGCAGGGGAGCACACGAGCAGTACTTC
clone size: few; J gene: TRBJ1-1; V gene: TRBV2; D gene: TRBD1; CDR3 protein: CASSEFWTGDAFF; CDR3 DNA: TGTGCCAGCAGTGAGTTTTGGACAGGGGATGCTTTCTTT
clone size: once; J gene: TRBJ1-5; V gene: TRBV28; D gene: -; CDR3 protein: CASSYTNQPQHF; CDR3 DNA: TGTGCCAGCAGTTATACCAATCAGCCCCAGCATTTT
clone size: -; J gene: TRBJ1-1; V gene: TRBV3-1/TRBV3-2; D gene: -; CDR3 protein: CASSQGGGTEAFF; CDR3 DNA: TGTGCCAGCAGCCAAGGGGGTGGGACTGAAGCTTTCTTT
clone size: few; J gene: TRBJ1-2; V gene: TRBV5-1; D gene: -; CDR3 protein: CASSSRSYYGYTF; CDR3 DNA: TGCGCCAGCAGCTCCAGGAGCTACTATGGCTACACCTTC
clone size: -; J gene: TRBJ2-7; V gene: TRBV19; D gene: TRBD1; CDR3 protein: CASSHGTGIVYF; CDR3 DNA: TGTGCCAGTAGTCACGGGACAGGTATTGTGTACTTC
clone size: -; J gene: TRBJ1-4; V gene: TRBV5-1; D gene: -; CDR3 protein: CASSWTPTASTNEKLFF; CDR3 DNA: TGCGCCAGCAGCTGGACACCAACCGCCTCAACTAATGAAAAACTGTTTTTT
clone size: -; J gene: TRBJ2-3; V gene: TRBV7-6; D gene: TRBD2; CDR3 protein: CASSLGLAGGSEDTQYF; CDR3 DNA: TGTGCCAGCAGCTTAGGGCTAGCGGGGGGATCGGAAGATACGCAGTATTTT
clone size: -; J gene: TRBJ1-1; V gene: TRBV2; D gene: -; CDR3 protein: CASSEAGVPQAFF; CDR3 DNA: TGTGCCAGCAGTGAAGCAGGGGTTCCTCAAGCTTTCTTT
clone size: once; J gene: TRBJ2-7; V gene: TRBV7-2; D gene: -; CDR3 protein: CASSLLYEQYF; CDR3 DNA: TGTGCCAGCAGCTTATTATACGAGCAGTACTTC
clone size: once; J gene: TRBJ1-1; V gene: TRBV29-1; D gene: -; CDR3 protein: CSVDLARGTEAFF; CDR3 DNA: TGCAGCGTTGATCTCGCCAGGGGCACTGAAGCTTTCTTT
clone size: -; J gene: TRBJ1-4; V gene: TRBV3-1/TRBV3-2; D gene: TRBD1; CDR3 protein: CASSQRTGGEKLFF; CDR3 DNA: TGTGCCAGCAGCCAAAGGACAGGTGGTGAAAAACTGTTTTTT
clone size: -; J gene: TRBJ2-5; V gene: TRBV4-3; D gene: -; CDR3 protein: CASSQDVRRETQYF; CDR3 DNA: TGCGCCAGCAGCCAAGATGTTCGGCGAGAGACCCAGTACTTC
clone size: -; J gene: TRBJ2-3; V gene: TRBV4-2; D gene: -; CDR3 protein: CASSQETRSSTDTQYF; CDR3 DNA: TGTGCCAGCAGCCAAGAAACCCGGAGTAGCACAGATACGCAGTATTTT
clone size: few; J gene: TRBJ1-4; V gene: TRBV19; D gene: TRBD1; CDR3 protein: CASSTTRQGTNEKLFF; CDR3 DNA: TGTGCCAGTAGTACGACCCGACAGGGGACCAATGAAAAACTGTTTTTT
clone size: -; J gene: TRBJ2-3; V gene: TRBV5-4; D gene: -; CDR3 protein: CASSLAVGVSDTQYF; CDR3 DNA: TGTGCCAGCAGCTTGGCCGTAGGAGTATCAGATACGCAGTATTTT
clone size: -; J gene: TRBJ2-5; V gene: TRBV6-2/TRBV6-3; D gene: -; CDR3 protein: CASSYSRGFQETQYF; CDR3 DNA: TGTGCCAGCAGTTACTCGAGGGGATTCCAAGAGACCCAGTACTTC
clone size: -; J gene: TRBJ2-1; V gene: TRBV2; D gene: -; CDR3 protein: CASSEQPYNEQFF; CDR3 DNA: TGTGCCAGCAGTGAACAACCTTACAATGAGCAGTTCTTC
clone size: -; J gene: TRBJ2-1; V gene: TRBV18; D gene: -; CDR3 protein: CASSPGQGLPREQFF; CDR3 DNA: TGTGCCAGCTCACCAGGTCAGGGGCTACCTCGTGAGCAGTTCTTC
clone size: -; J gene: TRBJ1-1; V gene: TRBV25-1; D gene: TRBD1; CDR3 protein: CASSAKDRGTEAFF; CDR3 DNA: TGTGCCAGCAGTGCCAAGGACAGGGGGACTGAAGCTTTCTTT
clone size: -; J gene: TRBJ1-1; V gene: TRBV5-1; D gene: -; CDR3 protein: CASSFGGSDTEAFF; CDR3 DNA: TGCGCCAGCAGCTTCGGGGGCTCGGACACTGAAGCTTTCTTT
clone size: -; J gene: TRBJ1-1; V gene: TRBV15; D gene: -; CDR3 protein: CATSRIREVIDTEAFF; CDR3 DNA: TGTGCCACCAGCAGAATCAGGGAGGTGATCGACACTGAAGCTTTCTTT
clone size: -; J gene: TRBJ1-1; V gene: TRBV5-6; D gene: -; CDR3 protein: CASSLEPGLSTEAFF; CDR3 DNA: TGTGCCAGCAGCTTGGAGCCGGGACTGTCGACTGAAGCTTTCTTT
clone size: -; J gene: TRBJ1-5; V gene: TRBV2; D gene: -; CDR3 protein: CASSRDVSNQPQHF; CDR3 DNA: TGTGCCAGCAGCAGAGACGTTAGCAATCAGCCCCAGCATTTT
clone size: -; J gene: TRBJ2-1; V gene: TRBV7-8; D gene: TRBD2; CDR3 protein: CASSLGRLAGAYNEQFF; CDR3 DNA: TGTGCCAGCAGCCTAGGTCGTCTAGCGGGAGCCTACAATGAGCAGTTCTTC
clone size: -; J gene: TRBJ2-4; V gene: TRBV19; D gene: TRBD1; CDR3 protein: CASSPGTGILAKNIQYF; CDR3 DNA: TGTGCCAGTAGTCCCGGGACAGGGATTTTAGCCAAAAACATTCAGTACTTC
clone size: -; J gene: TRBJ1-1; V gene: TRBV5-6; D gene: -; CDR3 protein: CASSHRGWNTEAFF; CDR3 DNA: TGTGCCAGCAGCCATCGGGGGTGGAACACTGAAGCTTTCTTT
clone size: -; J gene: TRBJ1-1; V gene: TRBV5-4; D gene: TRBD1; CDR3 protein: CASSLGQGRNTEAFF; CDR3 DNA: TGTGCCAGCAGCCTCGGACAGGGAAGGAACACTGAAGCTTTCTTT
clone size: -; J gene: TRBJ2-3; V gene: TRBV11-2; D gene: -; CDR3 protein: CASSSQGPDTQYF; CDR3 DNA: TGTGCCAGCAGCTCACAGGGTCCGGATACGCAGTATTTT
clone size: -; J gene: TRBJ2-6; V gene: TRBV4-3; D gene: TRBD1; CDR3 protein: CASSGQGGANVLTF; CDR3 DNA: TGCGCCAGCAGCGGACAGGGTGGGGCCAACGTCCTGACTTTC
clone size: once; J gene: TRBJ1-5; V gene: TRBV21-1; D gene: -; CDR3 protein: CASNEGQGCNQPQHF; CDR3 DNA: TGTGCCAGCAACGAGGGGCAGGGTTGCAATCAGCCCCAGCATTTT
clone size: -; J gene: TRBJ2-7; V gene: TRBV7-2; D gene: TRBD2; CDR3 protein: CASSLVLAGSYEQYF; CDR3 DNA: TGTGCCAGCAGCTTAGTCTTAGCGGGCTCCTACGAGCAGTACTTC
clone size: -; J gene: TRBJ2-7; V gene: TRBV7-9; D gene: -; CDR3 protein: CASSLAWLDYEQYF; CDR3 DNA: TGTGCCAGCAGCTTAGCGTGGCTAGACTACGAGCAGTACTTC
clone size: -; J gene: TRBJ1-6; V gene: TRBV5-6; D gene: -; CDR3 protein: CASSPRGREAYNSPLHF; CDR3 DNA: TGTGCCAGCAGCCCAAGGGGCAGGGAAGCCTATAATTCACCCCTCCACTTT
clone size: -; J gene: TRBJ2-3; V gene: TRBV29-1; D gene: -; CDR3 protein: CSVVADTQYF; CDR3 DNA: TGCAGCGTTGTGGCTGATACGCAGTATTTT
clone size: -; J gene: TRBJ1-5; V gene: TRBV2; D gene: -; CDR3 protein: CASSESSENQPQHF; CDR3 DNA: TGTGCCAGCAGTGAGTCGTCAGAAAATCAGCCCCAGCATTTT
clone size: -; J gene: TRBJ2-1; V gene: TRBV4-2; D gene: -; CDR3 protein: CASSQLSSYNEQFF; CDR3 DNA: TGTGCCAGCAGCCAACTGAGCTCCTACAATGAGCAGTTCTTC